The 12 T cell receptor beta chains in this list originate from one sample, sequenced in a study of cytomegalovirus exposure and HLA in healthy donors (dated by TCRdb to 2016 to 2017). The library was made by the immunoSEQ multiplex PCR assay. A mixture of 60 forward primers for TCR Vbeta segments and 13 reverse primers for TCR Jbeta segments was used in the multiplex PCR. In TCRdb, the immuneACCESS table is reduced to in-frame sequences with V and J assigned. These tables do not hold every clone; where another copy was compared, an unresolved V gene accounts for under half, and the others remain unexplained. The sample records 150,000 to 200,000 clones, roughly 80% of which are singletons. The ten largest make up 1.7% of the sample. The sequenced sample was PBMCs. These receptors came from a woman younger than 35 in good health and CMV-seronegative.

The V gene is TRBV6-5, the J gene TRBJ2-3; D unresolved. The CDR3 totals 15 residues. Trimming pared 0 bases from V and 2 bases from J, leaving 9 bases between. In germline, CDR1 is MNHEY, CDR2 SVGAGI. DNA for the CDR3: TGTGCCAGCAGTTACTCTTCCTTGTTCACAGATACGCAGTATTTT. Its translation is CASSYSSLFTDTQYF.

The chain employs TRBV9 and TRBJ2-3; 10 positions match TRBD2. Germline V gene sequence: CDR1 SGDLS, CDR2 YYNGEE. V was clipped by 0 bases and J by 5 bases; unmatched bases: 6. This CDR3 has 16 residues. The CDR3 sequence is CASSVAPSGSRDTQYF. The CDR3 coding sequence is TGTGCCAGCAGCGTAGCCCCTAGCGGGAGTAGAGATACGCAGTATTTT.

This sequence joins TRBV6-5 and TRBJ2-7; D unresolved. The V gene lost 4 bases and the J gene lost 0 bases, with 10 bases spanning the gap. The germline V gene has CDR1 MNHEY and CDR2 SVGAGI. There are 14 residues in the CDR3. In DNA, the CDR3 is TGTGCCAGCAGTTCGAGTAGCACCTCCTACGAGCAGTACTTC. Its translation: CASSSSSTSYEQYF.

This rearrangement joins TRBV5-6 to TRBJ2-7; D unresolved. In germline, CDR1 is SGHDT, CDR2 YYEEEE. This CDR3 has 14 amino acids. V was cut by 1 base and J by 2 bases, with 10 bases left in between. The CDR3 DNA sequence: TGTGCCAGCAGCTTGATGCAGGCCCCCTACGAGCAGTACTTC. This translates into CASSLMQAPYEQYF.

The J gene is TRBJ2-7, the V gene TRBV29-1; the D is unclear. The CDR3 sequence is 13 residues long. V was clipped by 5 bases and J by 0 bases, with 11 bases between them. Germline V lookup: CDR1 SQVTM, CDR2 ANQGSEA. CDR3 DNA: TGCAGCGTTCGCCTTGATAGCTCCTACGAGCAGTACGTC. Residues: CSVRLDSSYEQYV.

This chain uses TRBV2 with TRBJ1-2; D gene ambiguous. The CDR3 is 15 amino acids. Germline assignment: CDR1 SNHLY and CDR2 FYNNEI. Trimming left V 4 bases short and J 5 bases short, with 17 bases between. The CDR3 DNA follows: TGTGCCAGCAGTGCCATCTCCGGGTCTTTTTATGGCTACACCTTC. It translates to CASSAISGSFYGYTF.

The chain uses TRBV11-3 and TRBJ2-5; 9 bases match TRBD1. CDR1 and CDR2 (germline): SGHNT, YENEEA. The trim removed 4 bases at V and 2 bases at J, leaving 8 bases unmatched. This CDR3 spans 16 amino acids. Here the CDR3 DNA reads TGTGCCAGCAGCTCTACAGACAGGGGGAATCAAGAGACCCAGTACTTC. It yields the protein CASSSTDRGNQETQYF.

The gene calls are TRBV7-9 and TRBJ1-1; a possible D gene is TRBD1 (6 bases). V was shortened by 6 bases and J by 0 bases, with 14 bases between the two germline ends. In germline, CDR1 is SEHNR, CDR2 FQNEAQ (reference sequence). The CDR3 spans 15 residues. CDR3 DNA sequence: TGTGCCAGCAGACCTCAGGACAGCCTGAACACTGAAGCTTTCTTT. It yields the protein CASRPQDSLNTEAFF.

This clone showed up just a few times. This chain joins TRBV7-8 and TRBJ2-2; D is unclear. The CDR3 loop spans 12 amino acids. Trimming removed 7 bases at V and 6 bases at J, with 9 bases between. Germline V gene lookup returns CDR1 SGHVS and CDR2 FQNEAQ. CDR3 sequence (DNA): TGTGCCAGCAACCCGTCGGCCGGGGAGCTGTTTTTT. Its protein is CASNPSAGELFF. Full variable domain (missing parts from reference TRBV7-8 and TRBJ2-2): GAGVSQSPRYKVAKRGQDVALRCDPISGHVSLFWYQQALGQGPEFLTYFQNEAQLDKSGLPSDRFFAERPEGSVSTLKIQRTQQEDSAVYLCASNPSAGELFFGEGSRLTVL.

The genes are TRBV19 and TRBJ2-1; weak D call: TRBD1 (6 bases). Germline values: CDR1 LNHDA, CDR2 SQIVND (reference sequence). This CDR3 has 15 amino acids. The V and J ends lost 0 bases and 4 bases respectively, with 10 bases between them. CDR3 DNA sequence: TGTGCCAGTAGTATAGAGGGGGCGGTTTACAATGAGCAGTTCTTC. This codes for CASSIEGAVYNEQFF.

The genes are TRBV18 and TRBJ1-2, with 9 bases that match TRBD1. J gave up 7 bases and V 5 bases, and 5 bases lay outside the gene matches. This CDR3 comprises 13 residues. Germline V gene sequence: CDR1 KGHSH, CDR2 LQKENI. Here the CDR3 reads CASSSTGGLGYTF. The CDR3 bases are TGTGCCAGCTCAAGTACAGGGGGCCTTGGCTACACCTTC.

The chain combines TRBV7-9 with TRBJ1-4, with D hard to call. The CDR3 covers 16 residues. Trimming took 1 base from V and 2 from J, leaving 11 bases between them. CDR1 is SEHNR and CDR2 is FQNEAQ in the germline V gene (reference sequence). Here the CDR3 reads CASSLELEGTNEKLFF. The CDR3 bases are TGTGCCAGCAGCTTAGAATTGGAGGGCACTAATGAAAAACTGTTTTTT.